The entry below describes one T cell receptor beta chain. Its antigen remains unknown. Compared with germline, one end of the junction differs, possibly owing to a read error. These data come from a study of neurological immune-mediated disorders. It was by 5'RACE with 10-nucleotide random UMIs that the cDNA was made. TCRdb ran MiXCR on the 5' RACE reads and lists one entry per CDR3 protein. This sample has under 130,000 distinct CDR3 sequences, with 10% to 11% found just once. Study findings and constraints: None of the CDR3 amino acid sequences of expanded clones recurred across subjects, suggesting private repertoires in all groups.

The time point is: longitudinal time-point 3. The origin of this receptor is a female donor with HTLV-1-associated myelopathy (HAM/TSP). Sequenced sample: PBMCs.

CDR3 in DNA: TGTGCCAGCAGCTTGGGCGCAGGGCCGGCTAATGAAAGACTGTTTTTT. Translation: CASSLGAGPANERLFF. V usage is TRBV7-6 and J usage is TRBJ1-4, with a tentative D call TRBD1 (5 bases). CDR3 length: 16 residues. Looked up from germline, CDR1 is SGHVS and CDR2 is FNYEAQ.